The rows below give T cell receptor beta chains drawn from one sample of a study of cytomegalovirus exposure and HLA in healthy donors. Sequenced by immunoSEQ multiplex PCR; TCRdb stores in-frame clones only, minus some. The top ten hold 5% to 6.5% of the sample, which has approximately 150,000 clones, around 73% seen once. The material sequenced was PBMCs. All receptors come from a woman younger than 30 in good health and CMV-seropositive. CDR3s include the opening cysteine and the closing phenylalanine or tryptophan. The D gene is left open where the match is weak. Clone size is not always given. Where it is, it says once, few, many or a class for expanded clones.

size: .; D: .; J: TRBJ2-6; V: TRBV7-2; CDR3: CASSLTPPTSTGANVLTF; DNA: TGTGCCAGCAGCTTAACCCCCCCCACAAGTACTGGGGCCAACGTCCTGACTTTC
size: .; D: .; J: TRBJ2-1; V: TRBV14; CDR3: CASSQGVAVAYNEQFF; DNA: TGTGCCAGCAGCCAAGGCGTAGCGGTAGCCTACAATGAGCAGTTCTTC
size: .; D: .; J: TRBJ1-1; V: TRBV5-4; CDR3: CASSSRGKGTEAFF; DNA: TGTGCCAGCAGCTCTCGAGGAAAAGGCACTGAAGCTTTCTTT
size: .; D: .; J: TRBJ1-5; V: TRBV6-5; CDR3: CASSYSNPGFNQPQHF; DNA: TGTGCCAGCAGTTACTCGAACCCAGGATTCAATCAGCCCCAGCATTTT
size: .; D: .; J: TRBJ2-7; V: TRBV18; CDR3: CASSGRDNLREQYF; DNA: TGTGCCAGCTCAGGCCGGGACAATCTCCGCGAGCAGTACTTC
size: .; D: TRBD1; J: TRBJ2-5; V: TRBV5-1; CDR3: CASSIGVLAGGQETQYF; DNA: TGCGCCAGCAGCATTGGGGTTCTGGCAGGGGGCCAAGAGACCCAGTACTTC
size: .; D: .; J: TRBJ2-1; V: TRBV9; CDR3: CASSERGLGPYNEQFF; DNA: TGTGCCAGCAGCGAGAGGGGACTGGGACCCTACAATGAGCAGTTCTTC
size: .; D: TRBD1; J: TRBJ1-1; V: TRBV5-5; CDR3: CASSLTGETANTEAFF; DNA: TGTGCCAGCAGCTTAACAGGGGAAACGGCCAACACTGAAGCTTTCTTT
size: once; D: .; J: TRBJ1-5; V: TRBV5-4; CDR3: CASSLLNQPQHF; DNA: TGTGCCAGCAGCCTTTTAAATCAGCCCCAGCATTTT
size: .; D: TRBD1; J: TRBJ1-1; V: TRBV11-3; CDR3: CASSPGTGNRDTEAFF; DNA: TGTGCCAGCAGCCCCGGGACAGGGAATCGGGACACTGAAGCTTTCTTT
size: .; D: .; J: TRBJ2-1; V: TRBV27; CDR3: CASRIMGGEQFF; DNA: TGTGCCAGCAGGATCATGGGGGGTGAGCAGTTCTTC
size: .; D: .; J: TRBJ2-1; V: TRBV11-3; CDR3: CASSLASGVTYNEQFF; DNA: TGTGCCAGCAGCTTAGCTTCGGGGGTTACCTACAATGAGCAGTTCTTC
size: .; D: TRBD1; J: TRBJ2-7; V: TRBV11-3; CDR3: CASSGDRGNEQYF; DNA: TGTGCCAGCAGCGGCGACAGGGGAAACGAGCAGTACTTC
size: .; D: .; J: TRBJ1-1; V: TRBV4-3; CDR3: CASSQDRGQGTEAFF; DNA: TGCGCCAGCAGCCAAGATAGAGGGCAGGGGACTGAAGCTTTCTTT
size: .; D: TRBD2; J: TRBJ2-3; V: TRBV29-1; CDR3: CSVEDLAGVATDTQYF; DNA: TGCAGCGTTGAGGATCTAGCGGGGGTGGCGACAGATACGCAGTATTTT
size: once; D: TRBD1; J: TRBJ2-7; V: TRBV7-3; CDR3: CASALTGDSSYEQYF; DNA: TGTGCCAGTGCCCTAACCGGGGACAGCTCCTACGAGCAGTACTTC
size: .; D: .; J: TRBJ2-7; V: TRBV18; CDR3: CASSPFISGVSDEQYF; DNA: TGTGCCAGCTCACCATTTATATCGGGGGTATCCGACGAGCAGTACTTC
size: few; D: .; J: TRBJ2-1; V: TRBV9; CDR3: CASSVDSEQFF; DNA: TGTGCCAGCAGCGTAGATTCGGAGCAGTTCTTC
size: .; D: TRBD2; J: TRBJ2-5; V: TRBV30; CDR3: CAWSSGLAGETQYF; DNA: TGTGCCTGGAGTTCGGGACTAGCGGGGGAGACCCAGTACTTC
size: .; D: TRBD1; J: TRBJ1-6; V: TRBV7-9; CDR3: CASSQRQGHNSPLHF; DNA: TGTGCCAGCAGCCAAAGACAGGGGCATAATTCACCCCTCCACTTT
size: .; D: .; J: TRBJ1-1; V: TRBV19; CDR3: CASLGNTEAFF; DNA: TGTGCCAGTCTAGGGAACACTGAAGCTTTCTTT
size: few; D: TRBD2; J: TRBJ2-2; V: TRBV5-1; CDR3: CASSPSGGYTGELFF; DNA: TGCGCCAGCAGCCCTAGCGGGGGCTACACCGGGGAGCTGTTTTTT
size: once; D: .; J: TRBJ1-1; V: TRBV29-1; CDR3: CSAGSGVNTEAFF; DNA: TGCAGCGCTGGATCAGGGGTGAACACTGAAGCTTTCTTT
size: .; D: TRBD1; J: TRBJ1-6; V: TRBV7-9; CDR3: CSSRDRGGSPLHF; DNA: TGTTCCAGCAGGGACAGGGGTGGTTCACCCCTCCACTTT
size: .; D: TRBD2; J: TRBJ2-1; V: TRBV11-2; CDR3: CASSQSAGGFNEQFF; DNA: TGTGCCAGCAGCCAGTCAGCGGGGGGGTTCAATGAGCAGTTCTTC
size: .; D: TRBD2; J: TRBJ2-3; V: TRBV4-3; CDR3: CASSPQRGVVDTQYF; DNA: TGCGCCAGCAGCCCCCAGCGGGGGGTGGTAGATACGCAGTATTTT
size: once; D: .; J: TRBJ2-3; V: TRBV30; CDR3: CACIRGSDTQYF; DNA: TGTGCCTGTATACGGGGTTCAGATACGCAGTATTTT
size: .; D: .; J: TRBJ2-5; V: TRBV27; CDR3: CASSLGLQGGQETQYF; DNA: TGTGCCAGCAGTCTCGGACTCCAAGGTGGCCAAGAGACCCAGTACTTC
size: few; D: .; J: TRBJ1-2; V: TRBV4-3; CDR3: CASSQDLSGYGYTF; DNA: TGCGCCAGCAGCCAAGATCTGTCAGGATATGGCTACACCTTC
size: .; D: TRBD2; J: TRBJ2-7; V: TRBV9; CDR3: CASSPELAASDEQYF; DNA: TGTGCCAGCAGCCCGGAACTAGCGGCCTCTGACGAGCAGTACTTC
size: .; D: .; J: TRBJ2-7; V: TRBV10-3; CDR3: CAISETSEVAGYEQYF; DNA: TGTGCCATCAGTGAGACTAGTGAGGTGGCCGGCTACGAGCAGTACTTC
size: few; D: TRBD2; J: TRBJ2-1; V: TRBV4-3; CDR3: CASSQDRRTGGPFNEQFF; DNA: TGCGCCAGCAGCCAAGATCGTAGAACGGGGGGGCCGTTCAATGAGCAGTTCTTC
size: .; D: TRBD1; J: TRBJ1-4; V: TRBV2; CDR3: CASSRDREIEKLFF; DNA: TGTGCCAGCAGTCGGGACAGGGAAATTGAAAAACTGTTTTTT
size: .; D: TRBD2; J: TRBJ2-3; V: TRBV5-1; CDR3: CASSGLAGGGEDTQYF; DNA: TGCGCCAGCAGCGGTCTAGCGGGGGGTGGGGAAGATACGCAGTATTTT
size: .; D: .; J: TRBJ2-3; V: TRBV30; CDR3: CACALGSSDTQYF; DNA: TGTGCCTGTGCACTAGGGTCTTCAGATACGCAGTATTTT
size: .; D: TRBD1; J: TRBJ1-2; V: TRBV25-1; CDR3: CASSDQGARGYGYTF; DNA: TGTGCCAGCAGTGACCAGGGGGCTCGAGGCTATGGCTACACCTTC
size: .; D: TRBD2; J: TRBJ2-3; V: TRBV29-1; CDR3: CSVESSGGVTDTQYF; DNA: TGCAGCGTTGAGAGTAGCGGGGGGGTCACAGATACGCAGTATTTT
size: .; D: TRBD1; J: TRBJ1-5; V: TRBV28; CDR3: CASSFPPTGDRPYSNQPQHF; DNA: TGTGCCAGCAGTTTCCCCCCAACAGGGGACAGACCATATAGCAATCAGCCCCAGCATTTT
size: once; D: TRBD1; J: TRBJ1-1; V: TRBV30; CDR3: CAWRDRGRGNTEAFF; DNA: TGTGCCTGGAGGGACAGGGGACGGGGGAACACTGAAGCTTTCTTT
size: once; D: .; J: TRBJ1-1; V: TRBV6-4; CDR3: CASLHRRNLLEDTEAFF; DNA: TGTGCCAGCCTTCACCGGCGGAACCTCCTCGAGGACACTGAAGCTTTCTTT
size: few; D: .; J: TRBJ2-7; V: TRBV15; CDR3: CATSREEQGTKRAYEQYF; DNA: TGTGCCACCAGCAGAGAAGAGCAGGGGACTAAGCGGGCCTACGAGCAGTACTTC
size: once; D: .; J: TRBJ2-1; V: TRBV30; CDR3: CAWSPSDNEQFF; DNA: TGTGCCTGGAGTCCCTCCGACAATGAGCAGTTCTTC
size: few; D: .; J: TRBJ2-7; V: TRBV5-4; CDR3: CASSSGQPRGAYEQYF; DNA: TGTGCCAGCAGCTCAGGACAGCCCAGGGGCGCGTACGAGCAGTACTTC
size: .; D: TRBD1; J: TRBJ2-1; V: TRBV4-1; CDR3: CASSQPGTGFNEQFF; DNA: TGCGCCAGCAGCCAGCCCGGGACAGGGTTCAATGAGCAGTTCTTC
size: .; D: TRBD1; J: TRBJ2-7; V: TRBV10-1; CDR3: CARDRAIPVLAYEQYF; DNA: TGCGCCAGGGACAGGGCCATCCCCGTTCTCGCCTACGAGCAGTACTTC
size: .; D: TRBD1; J: TRBJ1-2; V: TRBV5-1; CDR3: CASSVNVPGQGAYYGYTF; DNA: TGCGCCAGCAGCGTAAATGTCCCGGGACAGGGGGCATACTATGGCTACACCTTC
size: .; D: TRBD1; J: TRBJ2-7; V: TRBV7-2; CDR3: CASSPRTGPYEQYF; DNA: TGTGCCAGCAGCCCCCGGACAGGGCCCTACGAGCAGTACTTC